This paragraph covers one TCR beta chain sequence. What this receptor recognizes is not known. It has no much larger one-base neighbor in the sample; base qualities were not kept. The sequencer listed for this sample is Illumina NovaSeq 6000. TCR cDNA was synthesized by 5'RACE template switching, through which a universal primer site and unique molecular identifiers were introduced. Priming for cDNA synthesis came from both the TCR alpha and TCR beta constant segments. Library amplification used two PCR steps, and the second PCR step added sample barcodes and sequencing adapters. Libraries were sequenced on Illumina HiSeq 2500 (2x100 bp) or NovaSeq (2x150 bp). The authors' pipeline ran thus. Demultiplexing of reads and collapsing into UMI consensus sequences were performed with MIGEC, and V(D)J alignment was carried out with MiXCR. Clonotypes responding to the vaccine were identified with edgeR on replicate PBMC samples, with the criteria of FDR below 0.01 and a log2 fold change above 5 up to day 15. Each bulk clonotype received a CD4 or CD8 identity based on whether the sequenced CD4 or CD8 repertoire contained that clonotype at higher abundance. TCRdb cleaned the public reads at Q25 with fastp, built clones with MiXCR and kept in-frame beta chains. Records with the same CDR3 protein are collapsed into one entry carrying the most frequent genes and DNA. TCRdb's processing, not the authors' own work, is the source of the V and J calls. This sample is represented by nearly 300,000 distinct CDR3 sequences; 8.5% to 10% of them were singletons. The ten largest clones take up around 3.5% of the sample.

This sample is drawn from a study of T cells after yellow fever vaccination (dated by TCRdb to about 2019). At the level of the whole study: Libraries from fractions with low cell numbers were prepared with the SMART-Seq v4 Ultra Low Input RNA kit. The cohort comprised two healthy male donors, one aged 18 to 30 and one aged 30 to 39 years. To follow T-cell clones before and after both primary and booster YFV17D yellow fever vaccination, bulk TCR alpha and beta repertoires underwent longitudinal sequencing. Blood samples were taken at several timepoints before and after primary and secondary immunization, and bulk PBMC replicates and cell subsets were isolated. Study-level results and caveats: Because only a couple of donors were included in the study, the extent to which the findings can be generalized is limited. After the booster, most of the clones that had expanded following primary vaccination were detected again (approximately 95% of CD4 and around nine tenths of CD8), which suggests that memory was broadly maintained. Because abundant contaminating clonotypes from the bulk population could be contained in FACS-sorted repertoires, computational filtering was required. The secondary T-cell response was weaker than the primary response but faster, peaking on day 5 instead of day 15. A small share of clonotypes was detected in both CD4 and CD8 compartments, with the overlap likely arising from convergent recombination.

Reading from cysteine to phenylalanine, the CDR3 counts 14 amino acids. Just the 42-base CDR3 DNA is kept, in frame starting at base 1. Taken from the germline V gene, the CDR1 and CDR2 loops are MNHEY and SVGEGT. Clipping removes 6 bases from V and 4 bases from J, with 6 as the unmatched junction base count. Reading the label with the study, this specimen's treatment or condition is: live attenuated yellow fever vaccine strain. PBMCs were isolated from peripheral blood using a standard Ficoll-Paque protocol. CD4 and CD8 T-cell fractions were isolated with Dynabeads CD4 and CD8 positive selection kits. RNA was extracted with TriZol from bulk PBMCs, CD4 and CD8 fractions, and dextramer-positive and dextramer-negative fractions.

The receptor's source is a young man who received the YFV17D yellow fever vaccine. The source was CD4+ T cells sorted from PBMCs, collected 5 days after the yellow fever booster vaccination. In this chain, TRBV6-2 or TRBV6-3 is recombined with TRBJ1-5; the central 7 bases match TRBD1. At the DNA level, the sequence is TGTGCCAGCAGAAGACAGGGTGAGAATCAGCCCCAGCATTTT. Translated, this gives CASRRQGENQPQHF.